Following are 7 T cell receptor beta chains from one sample sequenced in a study of T-cell memory formation after mild COVID-19. MiXCR, run by TCRdb on the 5' RACE reads, gives a single entry per CDR3 protein. The sample records over 120,000 distinct CDR3 sequences, almost 25% being singletons. Specimen: PBMCs or a T cell subset sorted from them (not recorded which). The receptors here all came from an adult woman who had mild COVID-19 (a few samples of this study predate the infection). Cell type and time point are not known.

V is TRBV29-1 and J is TRBJ2-3; 7 nucleotides agree with TRBD2. Germline loops: CDR1 SQVTM, CDR2 ANQGSEA. The CDR3 consists of 14 residues. With 1 base clipped from V and 3 bases from J, the junction kept 4 bases outside the gene matches. CDR3 sequence: CSVEGLAETDTQYF. CDR3 in DNA: TGCAGCGTTGAAGGGCTAGCGGAGACAGATACGCAGTATTTT.

The gene calls are TRBV30 and TRBJ2-1, with 13 bases identical to TRBD2. V shed 1 base and J 3 bases; nucleotides not matched to a gene: 18. From germline, CDR1 is GTSNPN and CDR2 SVGIG (reference sequence). The CDR3 loop spans 21 amino acids. Written as DNA, the CDR3 is TGTGCCTGGAGTGGTATTTCTGGGACCGCTGGGACTAGCGGGGTCTACAATGAGCAGTTCTTC. This translates into CAWSGISGTAGTSGVYNEQFF.

In this sample, this clonotype turned up a few times. The rearrangement uses TRBV7-9 and TRBJ2-5, with 7 bases identical to TRBD1. V trimming: 4 bases; J trimming: 4 bases; junction bases outside the gene matches: 9. The V gene's germline CDR1 is SEHNR and CDR2 FQNEAQ (reference sequence). CDR3 size: 15 residues. The CDR3 sequence is CASSSRQGSGETQYF. The CDR3 bases are TGTGCCAGCAGCTCCAGACAGGGTTCGGGAGAGACCCAGTACTTC.

Only a few counts were recorded for this clonotype. This sequence joins TRBV7-2 and TRBJ2-4; D not certain. Trimming removed 5 bases from V and 1 base from J, with 12 bases in between. CDR1 is SGHTA and CDR2 is FQGNSA in the germline V gene. The CDR3 spans 15 residues. The CDR3 coding sequence is TGTGCCAGCAGCCTAACTCTGGGGGCCAAAAACATTCAGTACTTC. Encoded protein: CASSLTLGAKNIQYF. The variable domain in full, with the rest retrieved from reference TRBV7-2 and TRBJ2-4, is GAGVSQSPSNKVTEKGKDVELRCDPISGHTALYWYRQSLGQGLEFLIYFQGNSAPDKSGLPSDRFSAERTGGSVSTLTIQRTQQEDSAVYLCASSLTLGAKNIQYFGAGTRLSVL.

The chain uses TRBV5-1 and TRBJ2-7; a possible D gene is TRBD1 (7 bases). The V gene's germline CDR1 is SGHRS and CDR2 YFSETQ. The CDR3 totals 15 residues. V dropped 4 bases and J dropped 0 bases, with 14 bases sitting between them. Written as DNA, the CDR3 is TGCGCCAGCAGCGCCCGCGGGGACAGCTCCTACGAGCAGTACTTC. It specifies CASSARGDSSYEQYF.

The rearrangement links TRBV19 to TRBJ1-1; D gene uncertain. In germline, CDR1 is LNHDA, CDR2 SQIVND (reference sequence). The CDR3 has 15 amino acids. With 3 bases removed from V and 5 bases from J, the gap between germline ends came to 16 bases. CDR3 in amino acids: CASSIRSGMVTEAFF. The CDR3 DNA follows: TGTGCCAGTAGTATTCGGTCGGGGATGGTAACTGAAGCTTTCTTT.

In this sample, this clonotype turned up once. V usage is TRBV7-9 and J usage is TRBJ2-3; a weak D match, TRBD2 (5 bases). CDR1 is SEHNR, CDR2 FQNEAQ, per germline (reference sequence). Trimming removed 8 bases from V and 6 bases from J, with 15 bases in between. The CDR3 consists of 13 residues. CDR3 residues: CASEGSPVDTQYF. In DNA form, the CDR3 reads TGTGCCAGCGAGGGCTCGCCGGTGGATACGCAGTATTTT.